This TCR beta chain was captured by sequencing in a study of T cell repertoires in cytomegalovirus infection. Many counts were recorded for this clonotype. TCRdb independently ran MiXCR on the reads; one entry per CDR3 protein. The sample yields around 300,000 distinct CDR3 sequences, roughly 23% seen once. The V gene's germline CDR1 is SGHTA and CDR2 FQGNSA. The V end lost 1 base, the J end lost 0 bases, and 10 bases lay between the germline ends. This CDR3 contains 15 residues. The sample comprised PBMCs. The TCR originated in a human donor in good health (CMV status not recorded). Some clones in this sample may be carry-over from other donors' samples. The chain combines TRBV7-2 with TRBJ2-7; D perhaps matches TRBD1 (6 bases). This chain's CDR3 is CASSLVPDSSYEQYF. The CDR3 DNA sequence: TGTGCCAGCAGCTTAGTCCCGGACAGCTCCTACGAGCAGTACTTC.